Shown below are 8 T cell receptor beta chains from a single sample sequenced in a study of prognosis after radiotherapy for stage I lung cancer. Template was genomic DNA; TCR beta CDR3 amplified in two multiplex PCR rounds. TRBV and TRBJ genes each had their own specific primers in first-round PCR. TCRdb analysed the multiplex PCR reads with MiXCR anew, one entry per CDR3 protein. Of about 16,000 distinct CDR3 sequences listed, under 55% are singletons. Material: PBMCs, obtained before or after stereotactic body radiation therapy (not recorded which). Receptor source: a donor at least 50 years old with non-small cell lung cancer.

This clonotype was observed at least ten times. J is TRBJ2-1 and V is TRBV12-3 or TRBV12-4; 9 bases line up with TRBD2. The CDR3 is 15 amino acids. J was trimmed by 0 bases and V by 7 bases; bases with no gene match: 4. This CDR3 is CASTLAGPSYNEQFF. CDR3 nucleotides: TGTGCCAGCACCCTAGCGGGACCCTCCTACAATGAGCAGTTCTTC.

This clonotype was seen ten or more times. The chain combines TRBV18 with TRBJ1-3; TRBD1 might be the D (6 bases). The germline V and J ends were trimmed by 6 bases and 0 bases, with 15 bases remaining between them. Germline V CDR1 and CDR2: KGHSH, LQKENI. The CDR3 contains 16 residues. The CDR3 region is CASSEQQGGSGNTIYF. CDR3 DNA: TGTGCCAGCTCTGAACAGCAAGGGGGCTCTGGAAACACCATATATTTT. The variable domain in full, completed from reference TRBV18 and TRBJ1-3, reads NAGVMQNPRHLVRRRGQEARLRCSPMKGHSHVYWYRQLPEEGLKFMVYLQKENIIDESGMPKERFSAEFPKEGPSILRIQQVVRGDSAAYFCASSEQQGGSGNTIYFGEGSWLTVV.

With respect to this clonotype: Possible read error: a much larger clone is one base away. The CDR3 loop reads CASSYGTGNVYTF. The CDR3 coding sequence is TGTGCCAGCAGTTACGGGACAGGGAATGTCTACACCTTC. The V call is TRBV6-9, the J call TRBJ1-2; 9 positions agree with TRBD1. From germline, CDR1 is MNHGY and CDR2 SVAAGI. The J segment lost 10 bases and the V segment lost 3 bases, leaving 6 bases of the junction unmatched. The CDR3 extends over 13 amino acids.

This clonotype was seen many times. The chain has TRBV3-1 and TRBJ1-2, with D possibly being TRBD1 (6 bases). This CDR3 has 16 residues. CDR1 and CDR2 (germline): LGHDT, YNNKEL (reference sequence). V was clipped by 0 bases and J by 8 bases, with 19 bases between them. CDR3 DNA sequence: TGTGCCAGCAGCCAAGACCCCCGGGGGCAGGGTATCGGCTACACCTTC. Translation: CASSQDPRGQGIGYTF.

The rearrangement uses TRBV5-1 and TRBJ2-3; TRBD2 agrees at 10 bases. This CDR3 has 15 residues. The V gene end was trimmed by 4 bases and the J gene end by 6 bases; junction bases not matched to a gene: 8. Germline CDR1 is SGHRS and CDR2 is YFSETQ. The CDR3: CASSLRAGGPDTQYF. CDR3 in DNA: TGCGCCAGCAGCCTAAGAGCGGGAGGGCCGGATACGCAGTATTTT.

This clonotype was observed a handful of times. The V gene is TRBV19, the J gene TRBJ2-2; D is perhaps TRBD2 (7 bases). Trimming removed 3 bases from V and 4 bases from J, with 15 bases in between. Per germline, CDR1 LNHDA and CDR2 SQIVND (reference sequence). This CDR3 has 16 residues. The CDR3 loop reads CASSIIRGGGTGELFF. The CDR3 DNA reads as TGTGCCAGTAGTATTATAAGGGGAGGGGGCACCGGGGAGCTGTTTTTT.

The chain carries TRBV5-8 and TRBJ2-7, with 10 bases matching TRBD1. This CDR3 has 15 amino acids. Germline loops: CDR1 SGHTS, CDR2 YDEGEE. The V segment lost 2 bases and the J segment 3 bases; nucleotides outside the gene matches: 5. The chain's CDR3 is CASSFPGTGDYEQYF. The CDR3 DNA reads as TGTGCCAGCAGCTTCCCCGGGACAGGGGACTACGAGCAGTACTTC.

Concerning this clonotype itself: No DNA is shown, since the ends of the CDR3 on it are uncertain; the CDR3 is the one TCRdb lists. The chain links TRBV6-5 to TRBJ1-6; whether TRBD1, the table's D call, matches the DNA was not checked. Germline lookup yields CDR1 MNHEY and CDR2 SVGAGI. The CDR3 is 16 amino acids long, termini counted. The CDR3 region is CSSSYFGAGNGSPLHF.